A single sample gave rise to the 24 T cell receptor beta chains below, sequenced in a study of T cells expressing NK-cell markers. From the 5' RACE reads, TCRdb lists one entry per CDR3 protein and no DNA. This sample's table reports about 460,000 distinct CDR3 sequences. Source material: blood T cells: a sorted CD56 or NKG2C T cell subset, CD4+ or CD8+ T cells, or bulk PBMC T cells (not recorded which). The receptors come from a woman in her forties or fifties in good health.

The rearrangement uses TRBV5-1 and TRBJ2-7; with no DNA, the TCRdb D assignment of TRBD2 cannot be verified. The V gene's germline CDR1 is SGHRS and CDR2 YFSETQ. This CDR3 comprises 13 residues. Here the CDR3 reads CARPGLAFYEQYF.

The V gene is TRBV27, the J gene TRBJ2-4; TCRdb outputs TRBD2, but without DNA this stays unchecked. The CDR3 spans 18 residues. Germline CDR1 and CDR2: MNHEY and SMNVEV (reference sequence). The CDR3: CASSPTSGRGLAKNIQYF.

This chain joins TRBV5-1 and TRBJ2-5; as DNA is missing, the TRBD1 call by TCRdb cannot be tested. Germline-derived CDR1 and CDR2 are SGHRS and YFSETQ. CDR3 length: 15 residues. CDR3: CASSLEGIRGETQYF.

The J gene is TRBJ1-5, the V gene TRBV2. Germline CDR1 and CDR2: SNHLY and FYNNEI. CDR3 size: 14 residues. Here the CDR3 reads CASTLGESNQPQHF. Using reference TRBV2 and TRBJ1-5 for the parts outside the CDR3, the full variable domain is EPEVTQTPSHQVTQMGQEVILRCVPISNHLYFYWYRQILGQKVEFLVSFYNNEISEKSEIFDDQFSVERPDGSNFTLKIRSTKLEDSAMYFCASTLGESNQPQHFGDGTRLSIL.

This sequence joins TRBV6-5 and TRBJ2-1; the D call from TCRdb, TRBD2, cannot be confirmed without DNA. The CDR3 runs to 13 residues. CDR1 is MNHEY and CDR2 is SVGAGI in the germline V gene. CDR3 protein: CASSYGTKNEQFF.

The chain employs TRBV20-1 and TRBJ2-7; TCRdb lists TRBD2, though no DNA is available to test this call. Germline values: CDR1 DFQATT, CDR2 SNEGSKA (reference sequence). The CDR3 length is 15 residues. This CDR3 is CSVGFVAGGPREQYF.

This sequence joins TRBV20-1 and TRBJ2-6; the D call from TCRdb, TRBD1, cannot be confirmed without DNA. The germline V gene encodes CDR1 DFQATT and CDR2 SNEGSKA (reference sequence). This CDR3 is 15 amino acids long. The CDR3 protein is CSAPTGGSGANVLTF.

The chain links TRBV7-3 to TRBJ1-2; TCRdb's D call, TRBD1, is unchecked because there is no DNA. This CDR3 comprises 14 residues. The germline V gene encodes CDR1 SGHTA and CDR2 FQGTGA. CDR3 loop: CASSPGQGLYGYTF.

This rearrangement joins TRBV4-1 to TRBJ2-1. The CDR3 length is 12 residues. The germline gives CDR1 MGHRA, CDR2 YSYEKL. CDR3 in amino acids: CASSQDMMGQFF.

The chain employs TRBV7-2 and TRBJ2-1; TCRdb lists TRBD2, though no DNA is available to test this call. This CDR3 contains 14 residues. The germline V gene has CDR1 SGHTA and CDR2 FQGNSA. CDR3 sequence: CASSLGAESSEQFF.

The chain employs TRBV11-3 and TRBJ2-1; TCRdb's assignment of TRBD2 cannot be checked, as there is no DNA. The V gene's germline CDR1 is SGHNT and CDR2 YENEEA. The CDR3 is 15 residues long. This CDR3 is CASSFVAGGHNEQFF.

The chain joins TRBV20-1 to TRBJ1-1. The CDR3 is 12 residues long. Germline V gene data show CDR1 as DFQATT and CDR2 as SNEGSKA (reference sequence). This CDR3 reads CSVGLSNTEAFF.

The chain combines TRBV10-3 with TRBJ2-1; TCRdb calls TRBD2, which cannot be checked without DNA. The CDR3 has 14 amino acids. Per germline, CDR1 ENHRY and CDR2 SYGVKD. CDR3 sequence reads: CAILSDSGSDEQFF.

The rearrangement uses TRBV5-5 and TRBJ2-1; with no DNA, the TCRdb D assignment of TRBD1 cannot be verified. In germline, CDR1 is SGHKS, CDR2 YYEKEE (reference sequence). The CDR3 extends over 12 amino acids. CDR3 loop: CASSHRGDEQFF.

The chain has TRBV7-2 and TRBJ2-1. Germline-derived CDR1 and CDR2 are SGHTA and FQGNSA. The CDR3 is 14 amino acids. The CDR3 spells CASSLILGGNEQFF. The full variable domain, its missing parts supplied by reference TRBV7-2 and TRBJ2-1, is GAGVSQSPSNKVTEKGKDVELRCDPISGHTALYWYRQSLGQGLEFLIYFQGNSAPDKSGLPSDRFSAERTGGSVSTLTIQRTQQEDSAVYLCASSLILGGNEQFFGPGTRLTVL.

The chain is built from TRBV30 and TRBJ2-2; TCRdb gives TRBD1 as the D gene, but with no DNA this cannot be confirmed. The germline gives CDR1 GTSNPN, CDR2 SVGIG (reference sequence). This CDR3 contains 15 residues. Here the CDR3 reads CASPRQGANTGELFF. Together with reference TRBV30 and TRBJ2-2, the CDR3 gives the full variable domain: SQTIHQWPATLVQPVGSPLSLECTVEGTSNPNLYWYRQAAGRGLQLLFYSVGIGQISSEVPQNLSASRPQDRQFILSSKKLLLSDSGFYLCASPRQGANTGELFFGEGSRLTVL.

The chain links TRBV7-3 to TRBJ2-2; no DNA is available, so the TRBD1 call from TCRdb remains unchecked. The germline gives CDR1 SGHTA, CDR2 FQGTGA. The CDR3 is 16 amino acids. This CDR3 reads CASRRTGGENTGELFF.

The chain couples TRBV6-5 to TRBJ1-2. Germline CDR1 MNHEY, CDR2 SVGAGI. The CDR3 has 13 amino acids. CDR3 in amino acids: CASSYDGLYGYTF.

CDR3: CSARQGGAGRNEQFF. The rearrangement links TRBV20-1 to TRBJ2-1; the D call from TCRdb, TRBD1, cannot be confirmed without DNA. Germline values: CDR1 DFQATT, CDR2 SNEGSKA (reference sequence). This CDR3 is 15 amino acids long.

V usage is TRBV5-1 and J usage is TRBJ2-1; TCRdb's assignment of TRBD1 cannot be checked, as there is no DNA. The germline V gene has CDR1 SGHRS and CDR2 YFSETQ. The CDR3 runs 16 residues. This chain's CDR3 is CASSNSPGQGGNEQFF.

This sequence joins TRBV29-1 and TRBJ2-3; TCRdb calls TRBD2, which cannot be checked without DNA. The CDR3 is 14 residues long. CDR1 is SQVTM and CDR2 is ANQGSEA in the germline V gene. The CDR3 spells CSVRAGSSTDTQYF.

The chain recombines TRBV12-3 or TRBV12-4 with TRBJ2-7; the D call from TCRdb, TRBD1, cannot be confirmed without DNA. The CDR3 extends over 15 amino acids. CDR3: CASSLVPRDSYEQYF.

The rearrangement joins TRBV7-8 to TRBJ1-2; checking the TCRdb D call of TRBD1 is not possible without DNA. The CDR3 totals 14 residues. Germline V gene sequence: CDR1 SGHVS, CDR2 FQNEAQ. CDR3: CASSLGQGLDGYTF. The full variable domain, its missing parts supplied by reference TRBV7-8 and TRBJ1-2, is GAGVSQSPRYKVAKRGQDVALRCDPISGHVSLFWYQQALGQGPEFLTYFQNEAQLDKSGLPSDRFFAERPEGSVSTLKIQRTQQEDSAVYLCASSLGQGLDGYTFGSGTRLTVV.

The chain joins TRBV12-3 or TRBV12-4 to TRBJ2-7; checking the TCRdb D call of TRBD1 is not possible without DNA. CDR3 length: 14 amino acids. The CDR3 is CASSLGPSGYEQYF.